The rows below give T cell receptor beta chains drawn from one sample of a study of T-cell memory formation after mild COVID-19. TCRdb itself ran the 5' RACE reads through MiXCR, one entry per CDR3 protein. The table lists approximately 89,000 distinct CDR3 sequences, 9.5% to 15% of them singletons. The sequencing sample was made of PBMCs or a T cell subset sorted from them (not recorded which). The receptors shown here come from a man aged 18 to 29 who had mild COVID-19 (a few samples of this study predate the infection). Cell type and time point are not known. Each CDR3 is given with its conserved first and last residue. The order of the fields is D gene, V gene, CDR3 length, J gene, CDR3 protein. D genes are given only for firm matches.

d_gene: TRBD1; v_gene: TRBV7-9; len: 13; j_gene: TRBJ1-1; CDR3aa: CASSSQGATEAFF
d_gene: .; v_gene: TRBV7-2; len: 19; j_gene: TRBJ2-2; CDR3aa: CASSLRDFVRTQDTGELFF
d_gene: .; v_gene: TRBV27; len: 14; j_gene: TRBJ1-5; CDR3aa: CASSFAGSNQPQHF
d_gene: .; v_gene: TRBV6-2/TRBV6-3; len: 15; j_gene: TRBJ2-1; CDR3aa: CASSYRPVSYNEQFF
d_gene: .; v_gene: TRBV7-3; len: 16; j_gene: TRBJ2-5; CDR3aa: CASSLTGASPAETQYF
d_gene: TRBD1; v_gene: TRBV5-1; len: 16; j_gene: TRBJ1-1; CDR3aa: CASSDGTGLMNTEAFF
d_gene: .; v_gene: TRBV7-6; len: 15; j_gene: TRBJ1-4; CDR3aa: CASSSPGTGVEKLFF
d_gene: .; v_gene: TRBV7-2; len: 16; j_gene: TRBJ2-7; CDR3aa: CASSANLGLPPYEQYF
d_gene: TRBD2; v_gene: TRBV4-1; len: 15; j_gene: TRBJ2-1; CDR3aa: CASSQETSGGPGQFF
d_gene: TRBD1; v_gene: TRBV12-3/TRBV12-4; len: 15; j_gene: TRBJ2-1; CDR3aa: CASRTGTGFMNEQFF
d_gene: TRBD2; v_gene: TRBV7-9; len: 16; j_gene: TRBJ2-7; CDR3aa: CASSVLLAGGSYEQYF
d_gene: .; v_gene: TRBV7-3; len: 13; j_gene: TRBJ2-3; CDR3aa: CASSYGAADTQYF
d_gene: .; v_gene: TRBV20-1; len: 14; j_gene: TRBJ2-2; CDR3aa: CSAAGTTNTGELFF
d_gene: TRBD1; v_gene: TRBV7-9; len: 15; j_gene: TRBJ2-2; CDR3aa: CASSFETGYTGELFF
d_gene: .; v_gene: TRBV29-1; len: 14; j_gene: TRBJ2-5; CDR3aa: CSVEERGGQETQYF
d_gene: .; v_gene: TRBV29-1; len: 10; j_gene: TRBJ1-1; CDR3aa: CSGGDGEAFF
d_gene: .; v_gene: TRBV28; len: 14; j_gene: TRBJ1-1; CDR3aa: CASTSDGMNTEAFF
d_gene: .; v_gene: TRBV19; len: 15; j_gene: TRBJ1-5; CDR3aa: CASESFGNSNQPQHF
d_gene: .; v_gene: TRBV29-1; len: 12; j_gene: TRBJ2-5; CDR3aa: CSAFGEWETQYF
d_gene: TRBD2; v_gene: TRBV11-2; len: 15; j_gene: TRBJ2-1; CDR3aa: CASSLGEGPSNEQFF
d_gene: .; v_gene: TRBV25-1; len: 13; j_gene: TRBJ2-5; CDR3aa: CASSDGIGETQYF
d_gene: .; v_gene: TRBV28; len: 16; j_gene: TRBJ2-2; CDR3aa: CASSLAIGQYTGELFF
d_gene: TRBD2; v_gene: TRBV7-9; len: 17; j_gene: TRBJ2-5; CDR3aa: CASSPRGAGEKKETQYF
d_gene: TRBD1; v_gene: TRBV24-1; len: 15; j_gene: TRBJ2-1; CDR3aa: CATSDMGTGTVEQFF
d_gene: TRBD1; v_gene: TRBV27; len: 14; j_gene: TRBJ2-7; CDR3aa: CASSFGQGPYEQYF
d_gene: TRBD2; v_gene: TRBV27; len: 14; j_gene: TRBJ2-7; CDR3aa: CASSHGLAGYEQYF
d_gene: .; v_gene: TRBV20-1; len: 11; j_gene: TRBJ2-7; CDR3aa: CSASDFYEQYF
d_gene: TRBD1; v_gene: TRBV5-1; len: 17; j_gene: TRBJ1-2; CDR3aa: CASSLGQGIPGHYGYTF
d_gene: .; v_gene: TRBV10-2; len: 14; j_gene: TRBJ2-1; CDR3aa: CASREASSYNEQFF
d_gene: .; v_gene: TRBV10-1; len: 13; j_gene: TRBJ1-5; CDR3aa: CASSEGYLEPQHF
d_gene: .; v_gene: TRBV11-2; len: 13; j_gene: TRBJ2-1; CDR3aa: CASSLSPYNEQFF
d_gene: TRBD2; v_gene: TRBV9; len: 15; j_gene: TRBJ2-1; CDR3aa: CASSVGGGVGNEQFF
d_gene: TRBD1; v_gene: TRBV2; len: 15; j_gene: TRBJ2-7; CDR3aa: CASSGGRPTGEDGYF
d_gene: TRBD2; v_gene: TRBV5-1; len: 16; j_gene: TRBJ2-3; CDR3aa: CASSLDRGGATDTQYF
d_gene: TRBD1; v_gene: TRBV27; len: 12; j_gene: TRBJ2-1; CDR3aa: CASSYPGQGQFF
d_gene: .; v_gene: TRBV7-8; len: 14; j_gene: TRBJ2-7; CDR3aa: CASSLNPNYYEQYF
d_gene: TRBD2; v_gene: TRBV4-2; len: 16; j_gene: TRBJ2-5; CDR3aa: CASSHGLAGGRETQYF
d_gene: TRBD2; v_gene: TRBV14; len: 14; j_gene: TRBJ2-7; CDR3aa: CASSPINRGDEQYF
d_gene: .; v_gene: TRBV6-4; len: 13; j_gene: TRBJ1-1; CDR3aa: CASSDRDNTEAFF
d_gene: .; v_gene: TRBV19; len: 13; j_gene: TRBJ2-1; CDR3aa: CASSMALGNEQFF
d_gene: .; v_gene: TRBV25-1; len: 18; j_gene: TRBJ1-6; CDR3aa: CASSQGWGESSYNSPLHF
d_gene: .; v_gene: TRBV5-1; len: 14; j_gene: TRBJ2-7; CDR3aa: CASSLLRGSYEQYF
d_gene: .; v_gene: TRBV4-1; len: 15; j_gene: TRBJ2-7; CDR3aa: CASSQRGGATYEQYF
d_gene: TRBD2; v_gene: TRBV6-5; len: 15; j_gene: TRBJ2-3; CDR3aa: CASRPGTRETDTQYF
d_gene: .; v_gene: TRBV27; len: 16; j_gene: TRBJ2-1; CDR3aa: CASSPLLGGRFDEQFF
d_gene: TRBD1; v_gene: TRBV7-9; len: 17; j_gene: TRBJ1-1; CDR3aa: CASSSRDRGLMNTEAFF
d_gene: .; v_gene: TRBV5-6; len: 17; j_gene: TRBJ1-1; CDR3aa: CASSFSVWDGVNTEAFF
d_gene: .; v_gene: TRBV6-6; len: 15; j_gene: TRBJ1-1; CDR3aa: CASSYSSEENTEAFF
d_gene: .; v_gene: TRBV29-1; len: 11; j_gene: TRBJ2-1; CDR3aa: CSVGGASEQFF
d_gene: .; v_gene: TRBV12-3/TRBV12-4; len: 14; j_gene: TRBJ2-5; CDR3aa: CASSPGTRQETQYF
d_gene: TRBD1; v_gene: TRBV12-3/TRBV12-4; len: 13; j_gene: TRBJ1-1; CDR3aa: CASLGTGATEAFF
d_gene: .; v_gene: TRBV9; len: 15; j_gene: TRBJ2-1; CDR3aa: CASSKGGGGYNEQFF
d_gene: .; v_gene: TRBV19; len: 13; j_gene: TRBJ2-1; CDR3aa: CASSKGQGNEQFF
d_gene: .; v_gene: TRBV4-1; len: 15; j_gene: TRBJ1-1; CDR3aa: CASSHVFIRISEAFF
d_gene: .; v_gene: TRBV11-2; len: 14; j_gene: TRBJ2-1; CDR3aa: CASRPPHGNNEQFF
d_gene: TRBD1; v_gene: TRBV18; len: 16; j_gene: TRBJ2-5; CDR3aa: CASSPQGATYQETQYF
d_gene: .; v_gene: TRBV6-6; len: 13; j_gene: TRBJ1-1; CDR3aa: CASTSGLNTEAFF